The 31 T cell receptor beta chains below were found in one sample sequenced in a study of T cell responses to AZD1222 COVID-19 vaccine. TCRdb's table, derived via immunoSEQ multiplex PCR, lists solely in-frame clones and lacks some. Of about 56,000 clones listed, nearly 80% are singletons. The source was peripheral blood, collected 28 days after the second AZD1222 dose. These receptors all stem from an adult who received the AZD1222 COVID-19 vaccine.

This sequence joins TRBV5-1 and TRBJ2-1; tentative D call: TRBD1 (5 bases). The CDR3 is made up of 18 amino acids. V gave up 4 bases and J gave up 4 bases, with 24 bases separating them. CDR1 is SGHRS, CDR2 YFSETQ, per germline. CDR3 loop: CASSPQGTVSLGYNEQFF. The CDR3 DNA reads as TGCGCCAGCAGCCCCCAGGGAACAGTTTCTCTGGGGTACAATGAGCAGTTCTTC.

This clone was seen once. J is TRBJ1-2 and V is TRBV9; D is uncertain. The CDR3 extends over 13 amino acids. V was trimmed by 0 bases and J by 2 bases, leaving 5 bases between them. The germline gives CDR1 SGDLS, CDR2 YYNGEE. The CDR3 reads CASSVGPNYGYTF. The CDR3 nucleotides read TGTGCCAGCAGCGTAGGGCCAAACTATGGCTACACCTTC.

The chain joins TRBV6-5 to TRBJ1-4; D gene unclear. Germline assignment: CDR1 MNHEY and CDR2 SVGAGI. Between the trimmed V and J ends, which lost 2 bases and 4 bases, there was a span of 8 bases. This CDR3 is built from 14 residues. This chain's CDR3 is CASSYGPDNEKLFF. The DNA of the CDR3 is TGTGCCAGCAGTTACGGACCGGATAATGAAAAACTGTTTTTT.

The chain employs TRBV5-5 and TRBJ1-5, with 8 nucleotides matching TRBD1. This CDR3 spans 13 amino acids. V lost 3 bases, J lost 4 bases, and 0 bases stayed unmatched. Looked up from germline, CDR1 is SGHKS and CDR2 is YYEKEE (reference sequence). CDR3 bases: TGTGCCAGCAGCTGGACAGGGAATCAGCCCCAGCATTTT. Translating it yields CASSWTGNQPQHF.

The chain recombines TRBV29-1 with TRBJ1-1; D ambiguous. This CDR3 is built from 13 residues. V shed 6 bases and J shed 1 base, with 12 bases lying between them. CDR1 SQVTM and CDR2 ANQGSEA come from the germline V gene. The CDR3 reads CSVSRIQNTEAFF. CDR3 nucleotide sequence: TGCAGCGTGTCCAGAATTCAGAACACTGAAGCTTTCTTT.

The chain recombines TRBV18 with TRBJ1-1; tentatively, D is TRBD1 (5 bases). The CDR3 is 16 residues long. From germline, CDR1 is KGHSH and CDR2 LQKENI. Trimming stripped 3 bases from V and 4 bases from J, with 18 bases between. The CDR3 coding sequence is TGTGCCAGCTCACCGGGAACAGGCTTCAAGGTCACTGAAGCTTTCTTT. It yields the protein CASSPGTGFKVTEAFF.

This clone was detected a few times. This chain links TRBV4-2 with TRBJ1-2; TRBD1 matches at 8 bases. Germline CDR1 reads LGHNA; CDR2 reads YNFKEQ. The CDR3 runs 16 residues. Trimming took 0 bases from V and 4 from J; bases not matched to a gene: 7. The CDR3 sequence: CASSQEGTGGLYGYTF. The CDR3 DNA reads TGTGCCAGCAGCCAAGAAGGTACAGGGGGACTCTATGGCTACACCTTC.

The chain joins TRBV28 to TRBJ1-5; TRBD1 matches 10 bases. The CDR3 length is 16 residues. The V segment lost 6 bases and the J segment 6 bases; nucleotides outside the gene matches: 11. Germline CDR1 and CDR2: MDHEN and SYDVKM. CDR3 residues: CASRRSGTGVAQPQHF. The CDR3 bases are TGTGCCAGCAGGCGTTCCGGGACAGGGGTTGCTCAGCCCCAGCATTTT.

This clone was detected only once. This chain joins TRBV29-1 and TRBJ2-2; 10 bases line up with TRBD1. This CDR3 region has 17 residues. Per the germline V gene, CDR1 is SQVTM and CDR2 is ANQGSEA. V lost 8 bases and J lost 3; bases outside the gene matches: 15. CDR3 region: CSILGGRDRGDTGELFF. The CDR3 nucleotides are TGCAGCATCCTCGGGGGACGGGACAGGGGAGACACCGGGGAGCTGTTTTTT.

The V call is TRBV27, the J call TRBJ1-2, with TRBD1 as a possible D gene (6 bases). V gave up 7 bases and J gave up 4 bases, with 19 bases separating them. Per the germline V gene, CDR1 is MNHEY and CDR2 is SMNVEV (reference sequence). The CDR3 has 15 residues. The CDR3 is CASTTRGAGVYGYTF. The CDR3 DNA follows: TGTGCCAGCACCACTAGGGGGGCGGGGGTCTATGGCTACACCTTC.

This clone has a single count. The CDR3, as DNA: TGTGCCACCAGCATGGAGGGAAATCAGCCCCAGCATTTT. It yields the protein CATSMEGNQPQHF. This chain joins TRBV15 and TRBJ1-5, with D uncertain. Germline-derived CDR1 and CDR2 are LNHNV and YYDKDF (reference sequence). CDR3 size: 13 residues. The V end was cut by 4 bases, the J end by 4 bases, with 8 bases between.

The chain employs TRBV21-1 and TRBJ1-5; the table's D call, TRBD1, was not checked against the DNA. TRBV21-1 is given as a pseudogene. The length of the CDR3 is 19 residues. The CDR3 DNA reads TGTGCCAGCAGCATAGCACAGGGGGCCCATTGTTATAGCAATCAGCCCCAGCATTTT. It is translated as CASSIAQGAHCYSNQPQHF.

The chain links TRBV7-2 to TRBJ2-5; a weak D match, TRBD2 (5 bases). Trimming cost V 4 bases and J 2 bases, with 11 bases left between them. CDR1 and CDR2 (germline): SGHTA, FQGNSA. This CDR3 is built from 14 residues. In nucleotides, the CDR3 is TGTGCCAGCAGCTCGGACTCGGCGCAAGAGACCCAGTACTTC. Protein sequence: CASSSDSAQETQYF.

This clone was observed a few times. The V call is TRBV10-3, the J call TRBJ1-2; D is perhaps TRBD1 (5 bases). In germline, CDR1 is ENHRY, CDR2 SYGVKD. This CDR3 has 14 residues. V was pared by 3 bases and J by 6 bases, with 14 bases between. CDR3 sequence: CAISDSPRDDGYTF. DNA for the CDR3: TGTGCCATCAGTGATAGTCCCAGGGATGATGGCTACACCTTC.

V usage is TRBV6-2 or TRBV6-3 and J usage is TRBJ2-7; D could derive from TRBD1 or TRBD2 (6 bases each). V was trimmed by 5 bases and J by 2 bases, leaving 16 bases between them. The CDR3 runs to 15 residues. CDR1 is MNHEY and CDR2 is SVGEGT in the germline V gene. Written as DNA, the CDR3 is TGTGCCAGCAGTACCGGGGGCGGTGTGACCTACGAGCAGTACTTC. Translated: CASSTGGGVTYEQYF.

The chain has TRBV7-9 and TRBJ2-2; 8 nucleotides line up with TRBD2. The CDR3 contains 14 residues. V was pared by 5 bases and J by 6 bases, with 5 bases of the junction left unmatched. Germline V gives CDR1 SEHNR, CDR2 FQNEAQ (reference sequence). CDR3 DNA sequence: TGTGCCAGCAGCCAGCGGGGGCGGGCCGGGGAGCTGTTTTTT. It is translated as CASSQRGRAGELFF.

This clone has a handful of counts. The chain recombines TRBV14 with TRBJ1-1; maybe TRBD1 (5 bases). Trimming took off 0 bases at V and 7 bases at J, with 12 bases between the two ends. This CDR3 comprises 14 residues. From germline, CDR1 is SGHDN and CDR2 FVKESK. This CDR3 reads CASSQEMTAYEAFF. The CDR3 DNA sequence: TGTGCCAGCAGCCAAGAGATGACAGCCTATGAAGCTTTCTTT.

V gene TRBV5-1 combines with J gene TRBJ1-2; no clear D. V was shortened by 0 bases and J by 7 bases, with 7 bases between the two germline ends. The V gene's germline CDR1 is SGHRS and CDR2 YFSETQ. This CDR3 has 12 amino acids. The CDR3 nucleotides read TGCGCCAGCAGCTTGGAACAGCGTGGCTACACCTTC. It translates to CASSLEQRGYTF. Full variable domain (missing parts from reference TRBV5-1 and TRBJ1-2): KAGVTQTPRYLIKTRGQQVTLSCSPISGHRSVSWYQQTPGQGLQFLFEYFSETQRNKGNFPGRFSGRQFSNSRSEMNVSTLELGDSALYLCASSLEQRGYTFGSGTRLTVV.

The V gene is TRBV3-1 (or the pseudogene TRBV3-2), the J gene TRBJ2-7; D might be TRBD2 (5 bases). V was trimmed by 1 base and J by 6 bases, leaving 10 bases between them. Germline CDR1 reads LGHDT; CDR2 reads YNNKEL (reference sequence). The CDR3 has 13 amino acids. The CDR3 coding sequence is TGTGCCAGCAGCCAAGTACCCGGGATCGAGCAGTACGTC. Amino acids: CASSQVPGIEQYV.

The chain is built from TRBV5-6 and TRBJ1-5; D possibly corresponds to TRBD1 (6 bases). Germline CDR1 is SGHDT and CDR2 is YYEEEE. The CDR3 has 15 residues. The V gene lost 4 bases and the J gene lost 6 bases, with 17 bases spanning the gap. CDR3 amino acids: CASSPLNGGGQPQHF. For the CDR3, the DNA is TGTGCCAGCAGCCCGCTGAACGGGGGCGGTCAGCCCCAGCATTTT.

In DNA, the CDR3 is TGTGCCAGCAGTTCACTCGCGGGGGGGAAGAACACCGGGGAGCTGTTTTTT. This encodes CASSSLAGGKNTGELFF. This sequence joins TRBV11-2 and TRBJ2-2, with 9 bases fitting TRBD2. In germline, CDR1 is SGHAT, CDR2 FQNNGV. V was clipped by 6 bases and J by 1 base; unmatched bases: 9. There are 17 residues in the CDR3.

The chain uses TRBV28 and TRBJ1-4, with TRBD1 matching over 10 bases. The CDR3 totals 15 residues. V lost 6 bases and J lost 6; bases outside the gene matches: 7. The germline gives CDR1 MDHEN, CDR2 SYDVKM. Here the CDR3 reads CASRPTGTGDEKLFF. CDR3 sequence (DNA): TGTGCCAGCAGACCTACCGGGACAGGGGATGAAAAACTGTTTTTT.

The V gene is TRBV3-1 (or the pseudogene TRBV3-2), the J gene TRBJ1-1; a possible D gene is TRBD1 (6 bases). Trimming took 4 bases from V and 3 from J, leaving 15 bases between them. Germline V gene sequence: CDR1 LGHDT, CDR2 YNNKEL (reference sequence). The CDR3 covers 15 residues. Here the CDR3 reads CASSLDWGADTEAFF. As DNA, the CDR3 is TGTGCCAGCAGCCTCGACTGGGGGGCGGACACTGAAGCTTTCTTT.

This rearrangement joins TRBV6-5 to TRBJ2-1; D is undetermined. Trimming cost V 4 bases and J 6 bases, with 10 bases left between them. The germline gives CDR1 MNHEY, CDR2 SVGAGI. This CDR3 contains 13 residues. CDR3 coding DNA: TGTGCCAGCAGTTCCGACCGGCTCAATGAGCAGTTCTTC. Residues: CASSSDRLNEQFF.

V is TRBV15 and J is TRBJ1-1; perhaps TRBD1 as D (6 bases). This CDR3 region has 14 residues. V dropped 0 bases and J dropped 7 bases, with 12 bases sitting between them. CDR1 LNHNV and CDR2 YYDKDF come from the germline V gene (reference sequence). The CDR3 spells CATSRDRGAGEAFF. The DNA for the CDR3 is TGTGCCACCAGCAGAGATCGGGGGGCAGGTGAAGCTTTCTTT.

This clone was recorded a few times. The rearrangement joins TRBV2 to TRBJ1-1, with TRBD1 as a possible D gene (6 bases). The germline V gene encodes CDR1 SNHLY and CDR2 FYNNEI. The CDR3 has 15 amino acids. V lost 7 bases and J 4 bases, leaving 19 bases between the germline ends. CDR3 DNA sequence: TGTGCCAGCACCGCCCGGGGGGCCTGGGGCACTGAAGCTTTCTTT. It specifies CASTARGAWGTEAFF.

The V call is TRBV27, the J call TRBJ1-1; perhaps TRBD1 as D (5 bases). V was pared by 3 bases and J by 6 bases, with 14 bases between. The CDR3 consists of 14 residues. CDR1 is MNHEY, CDR2 SMNVEV, per germline (reference sequence). Written as DNA, the CDR3 is TGTGCCAGCAGTTTTTGGAGGGACGCCGCTGAAGCTTTCTTT. Protein product: CASSFWRDAAEAFF.

The J gene is TRBJ2-4, the V gene TRBV19; tentative D call: TRBD2 (5 bases). This CDR3 comprises 14 residues. CDR1 is LNHDA and CDR2 is SQIVND in the germline V gene (reference sequence). V lost 9 bases, J lost 2 bases, and 14 bases lay in between. The CDR3 loop reads CASSRGLTKNIQYF. Here the CDR3 DNA reads TGTGCCAGCTCTCGGGGTCTGACCAAAAACATTCAGTACTTC.

The genes are TRBV6-4 and TRBJ1-1; D might be TRBD1 (5 bases). Germline V lookup: CDR1 MRHNA, CDR2 SNTAGT. CDR3 length: 13 residues. Between the trimmed V and J ends, which lost 0 bases and 8 bases, there was a span of 10 bases. The CDR3 here is CASSDSQGSEAFF. Written as DNA, the CDR3 is TGTGCCAGCAGTGACTCCCAGGGCTCCGAAGCTTTCTTT.

V is TRBV6-1 and J is TRBJ1-2, with TRBD1 as a possible D gene (6 bases). CDR1 and CDR2 (germline): MNHNS, SASEGT. V was trimmed by 3 bases and J by 3 bases, leaving 17 bases between them. The CDR3 spans 16 residues. The CDR3 spells CASSEWGGRLDYGYTF. The CDR3 DNA reads TGTGCCAGCAGTGAGTGGGGGGGGCGGCTCGACTATGGCTACACCTTC.

The gene calls are TRBV3-1 (or the pseudogene TRBV3-2) and TRBJ2-1; 11 nucleotides line up with TRBD2. Germline V gene data show CDR1 as LGHDT and CDR2 as YNNKEL (reference sequence). The CDR3 has 14 residues. The ends lost 3 bases at V and 9 bases at J; junction bases unmatched: 4. This CDR3 is CASSHTSGGFEQFF. CDR3 in DNA: TGTGCCAGCAGCCACACTAGCGGGGGTTTTGAGCAGTTCTTC.